Each of the 19 T cell receptor beta chains below was sequenced from the same sample in a study of Ad26.COV2.S vaccination and SARS-CoV-2 variants. Some clones are missing from TCRdb's copy, which holds only in-frame ones; the method was immunoSEQ multiplex PCR. The sample gives around 170,000 clones, around 88% of which show up once; 5% to 7% is in the top ten. The material sequenced was peripheral blood, taken after recovery from COVID-19. The receptor source for this set is a human donor who had recovered from COVID-19.

The CDR3 nucleotides read TGCGCCAGCAGCCCCGGGGGGGGGACGAGCACCGGGGAGCTGTTTTTT. Translation gives CASSPGGGTSTGELFF. The chain joins TRBV5-1 to TRBJ2-2, with 8 nucleotides matching TRBD2. This CDR3 has 16 residues. V shed 4 bases, J shed 4 bases, and the junction held 9 bases outside the gene matches. Germline CDR1 SGHRS, CDR2 YFSETQ.

The chain uses TRBV7-2 and TRBJ1-1, with 7 nucleotides matching TRBD1. From germline, CDR1 is SGHTA and CDR2 FQGNSA. V was clipped by 1 base and J by 4 bases; unmatched bases: 3. CDR3 length equals 14 residues. The CDR3 DNA reads as TGTGCCAGCAGCTTAGAGAGGGACAGCACTGAAGCTTTCTTT. The encoded protein is CASSLERDSTEAFF.

The chain joins TRBV7-6 to TRBJ2-2, with TRBD2 matching 10 bases. Germline CDR1 SGHVS, CDR2 FNYEAQ. V shed 5 bases and J 1 base; nucleotides not matched to a gene: 7. CDR3 size: 17 residues. As DNA, the CDR3 is TGTGCCAGCAGCCCCCCCGCTAGCGGGGGGAACACCGGGGAGCTGTTTTTT. Translated: CASSPPASGGNTGELFF.

The gene calls are TRBV5-1 and TRBJ2-2; TRBD2 matches 11 bases. V lost 4 bases and J lost 7; bases outside the gene matches: 6. The CDR3 totals 15 residues. The germline CDR1 and CDR2 sequences are SGHRS and YFSETQ. The CDR3 protein is CASSTSGSAGGELFF. For the CDR3, the DNA is TGCGCCAGCAGCACTAGCGGGAGTGCGGGCGGGGAGCTGTTTTTT.

This chain connects TRBV19 to TRBJ2-1, with 10 bases matching TRBD2. The V segment lost 5 bases and the J segment 3 bases; nucleotides outside the gene matches: 16. The CDR3 loop spans 19 amino acids. CDR1 LNHDA and CDR2 SQIVND come from the germline V gene (reference sequence). The CDR3 here is CASSPHEGLPSGSYNEQFF. For the CDR3, the DNA is TGTGCCAGTAGTCCGCATGAGGGGTTACCTAGCGGGAGCTACAATGAGCAGTTCTTC.

This rearrangement joins TRBV11-1 to TRBJ2-1; possible D gene TRBD1, 5 bases. Germline V lookup: CDR1 SGHAT, CDR2 FQDESV (reference sequence). Trimming removed 5 bases from V and 3 bases from J, with 14 bases in between. CDR3 length: 15 amino acids. Here the CDR3 reads CASSLGAGGYNEQFF. DNA for the CDR3: TGTGCCAGCAGCCTAGGGGCAGGCGGCTACAATGAGCAGTTCTTC.

The V call is TRBV5-1, the J call TRBJ2-3; D gene uncertain. This CDR3 has 14 residues. The V end was cut by 4 bases, the J end by 2 bases, with 11 bases between. Germline CDR1 SGHRS, CDR2 YFSETQ. CDR3 residues: CASSLQEFTDTQYF. Here the CDR3 DNA reads TGCGCCAGCAGCCTCCAGGAGTTCACAGATACGCAGTATTTT.

The chain has TRBV18 and TRBJ2-4, with D perhaps given as TRBD1 or TRBD2 (5 bases each). V was trimmed by 6 bases and J by 1 base, leaving 19 bases between them. In germline, CDR1 is KGHSH, CDR2 LQKENI. The CDR3 extends over 17 amino acids. CDR3: CASSPGTNYGAKNIQYF. Written as DNA, the CDR3 is TGTGCCAGCTCCCCCGGGACCAATTATGGGGCCAAAAACATTCAGTACTTC.

A few counts support this clone. V usage is TRBV5-6 and J usage is TRBJ1-1; no clear D gene. V was pared by 2 bases and J by 5 bases, with 7 bases between. This CDR3 region has 12 residues. Per germline, CDR1 SGHDT and CDR2 YYEEEE. CDR3 in DNA: TGTGCCAGCAGCTTTCAGGATACTGAAGCTTTCTTT. Translated: CASSFQDTEAFF. Full variable domain (missing parts from reference TRBV5-6 and TRBJ1-1): DAGVTQSPTHLIKTRGQQVTLRCSPKSGHDTVSWYQQALGQGPQFIFQYYEEEERQRGNFPDRFSGHQFPNYSSELNVNALLLGDSALYLCASSFQDTEAFFGQGTRLTVV.

The V call is TRBV3-1 (or the pseudogene TRBV3-2), the J call TRBJ2-7; no definite D call. Looked up from germline, CDR1 is LGHDT and CDR2 is YNNKEL (reference sequence). The CDR3 loop spans 13 amino acids. Trimming stripped 4 bases from V and 8 bases from J, with 15 bases between. The CDR3 region has the DNA TGTGCCAGCAGCCGAGAGGCGGTATCCCAGCAGTACTTC. It codes for CASSREAVSQQYF.

The chain carries TRBV12-3 or TRBV12-4 and TRBJ1-4; perhaps TRBD1 as D (5 bases). The CDR3 runs 13 residues. The V and J ends lost 2 bases and 15 bases respectively, with 16 bases between them. DNA of the CDR3: TGTGCCAGCAGTTTAAGTAAGGGGCAGCAAATGTTTTTT. This encodes CASSLSKGQQMFF.

This chain connects TRBV5-4 to TRBJ2-3; the match to TRBD2 covers 15 bases. Germline V gives CDR1 SGHNT, CDR2 YYREEE (reference sequence). The V segment lost 4 bases and the J segment 0 bases; nucleotides outside the gene matches: 6. This CDR3 comprises 18 residues. This CDR3 is CASSGGLAGGLSTDTQYF. DNA for the CDR3: TGTGCCAGCAGCGGGGGACTAGCGGGAGGACTTAGCACAGATACGCAGTATTTT. The full variable domain, with the rest looked up from reference TRBV5-4 and TRBJ2-3, is ETGVTQSPTHLIKTRGQQVTLRCSSQSGHNTVSWYQQALGQGPQFIFQYYREEENGRGNFPPRFSGLQFPNYSSELNVNALELDDSALYLCASSGGLAGGLSTDTQYFGPGTRLTVL.

This chain uses TRBV18 with TRBJ2-3, with D unclear. The CDR3 consists of 16 residues. V lost 3 bases to trimming and J lost 0 bases, with 13 bases between them. The germline gives CDR1 KGHSH, CDR2 LQKENI. CDR3: CASSPATILSTDTQYF. CDR3 bases: TGTGCCAGCTCACCCGCTACGATACTTAGCACAGATACGCAGTATTTT.

V gene TRBV5-1 combines with J gene TRBJ2-1; TRBD1 agrees at 10 bases. Per germline, CDR1 SGHRS and CDR2 YFSETQ. V was clipped by 4 bases and J by 9 bases; unmatched bases: 19. The CDR3 is made up of 18 amino acids. The CDR3 protein is CASSVQIHGQGVSGEQFF. CDR3 in DNA: TGCGCCAGCAGCGTCCAAATCCACGGACAGGGGGTATCAGGTGAGCAGTTCTTC.

The chain joins TRBV29-1 to TRBJ2-5; TRBD1 might be the D (6 bases). V lost 3 bases and J 5 bases, leaving 22 bases between the germline ends. This CDR3 has 16 amino acids. In germline, CDR1 is SQVTM, CDR2 ANQGSEA. CDR3 coding DNA: TGCAGCGTTGATCCCCCTGACAGGTGGGATGGGGAGACCCAGTACTTC. Its protein is CSVDPPDRWDGETQYF.

This clone appeared once. The chain uses TRBV4-1 and TRBJ2-7; 7 nucleotides match TRBD2. Trimming cost V 4 bases and J 5 bases; bases outside gene matches: 8. This CDR3 has 14 amino acids. CDR1 is MGHRA and CDR2 is YSYEKL in the germline V gene. The DNA for the CDR3 is TGCGCCAGCAGCCCCCAAGCGGGGAGGGACGAGCAGTACTTC. It is translated as CASSPQAGRDEQYF.

The CDR3 DNA follows: TGTGCCATTAAAGTAGGAGCCGGGACAGGGAGTTTAAACGAGCAGTACTTC. Translating gives CAIKVGAGTGSLNEQYF. V gene TRBV10-3 combines with J gene TRBJ2-7; 9 bases line up with TRBD1. The germline CDR1 and CDR2 sequences are ENHRY and SYGVKD. The CDR3 contains 17 residues. With 9 bases clipped from V and 5 bases from J, the junction kept 20 bases outside the gene matches.

This chain joins TRBV13 and TRBJ2-1; no reliable D call. From germline, CDR1 is PRHDT and CDR2 FYEKMQ (reference sequence). The CDR3 consists of 11 residues. Trimming removed 1 base from V and 10 bases from J, with 5 bases in between. The CDR3 region is CASSLEAEQFF. As DNA, the CDR3 is TGTGCCAGCAGCTTAGAAGCCGAGCAGTTCTTC.

The rearrangement joins TRBV3-1 (or the pseudogene TRBV3-2) to TRBJ2-3; D might be TRBD1 (6 bases). Trimming removed 7 bases at V and 2 bases at J, with 16 bases between. Germline-derived CDR1 and CDR2 are LGHDT and YNNKEL (reference sequence). CDR3 length: 15 amino acids. The CDR3 sequence: CASTPSGVDTDTQYF. For the CDR3, the DNA is TGTGCCAGCACGCCATCAGGGGTGGACACAGATACGCAGTATTTT.